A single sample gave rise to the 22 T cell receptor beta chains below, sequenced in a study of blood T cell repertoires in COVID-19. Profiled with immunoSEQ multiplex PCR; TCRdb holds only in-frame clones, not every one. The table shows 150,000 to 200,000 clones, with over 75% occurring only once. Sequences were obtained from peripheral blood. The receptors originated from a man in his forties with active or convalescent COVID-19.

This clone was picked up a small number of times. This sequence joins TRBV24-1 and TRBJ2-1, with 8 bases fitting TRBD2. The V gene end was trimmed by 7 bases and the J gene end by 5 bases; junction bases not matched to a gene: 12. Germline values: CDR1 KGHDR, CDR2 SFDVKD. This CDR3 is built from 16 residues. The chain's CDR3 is CATSPSAGGVDNEQFF. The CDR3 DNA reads TGTGCCACCAGCCCTTCGGCGGGGGGCGTGGACAATGAGCAGTTCTTC.

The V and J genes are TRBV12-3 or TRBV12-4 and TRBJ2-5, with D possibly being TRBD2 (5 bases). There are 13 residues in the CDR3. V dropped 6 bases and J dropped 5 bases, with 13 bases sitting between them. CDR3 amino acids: CASRRTASETQYF. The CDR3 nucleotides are TGTGCCAGCAGGCGGACTGCGAGCGAGACCCAGTACTTC.

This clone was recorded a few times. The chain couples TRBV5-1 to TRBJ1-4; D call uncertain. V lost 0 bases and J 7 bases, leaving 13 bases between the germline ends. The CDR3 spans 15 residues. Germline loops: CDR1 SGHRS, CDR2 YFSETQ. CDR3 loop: CASSLAQQSTEKLFF. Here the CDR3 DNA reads TGCGCCAGCAGCTTGGCCCAACAGAGTACTGAAAAACTGTTTTTT.

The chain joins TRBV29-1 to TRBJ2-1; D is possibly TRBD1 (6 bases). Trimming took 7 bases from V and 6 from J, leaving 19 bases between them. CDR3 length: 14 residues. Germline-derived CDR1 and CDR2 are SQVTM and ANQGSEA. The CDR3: CSAQGTQGTNEQFF. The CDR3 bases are TGCAGCGCCCAAGGCACTCAGGGGACCAATGAGCAGTTCTTC.

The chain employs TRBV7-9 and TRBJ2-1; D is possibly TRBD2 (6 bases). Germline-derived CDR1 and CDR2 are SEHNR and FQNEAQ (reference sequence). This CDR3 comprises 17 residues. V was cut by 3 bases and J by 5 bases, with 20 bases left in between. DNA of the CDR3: TGTGCCAGCAGCTTGATTCCGACTAGGATTAAACACAATGAGCAGTTCTTC. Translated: CASSLIPTRIKHNEQFF.

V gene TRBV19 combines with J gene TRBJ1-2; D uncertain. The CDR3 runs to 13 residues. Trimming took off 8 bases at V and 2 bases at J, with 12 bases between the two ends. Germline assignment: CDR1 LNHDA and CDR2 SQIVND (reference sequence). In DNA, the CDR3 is TGTGCCAGTTCGGAGGGAATAAACTATGGCTACACCTTC. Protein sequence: CASSEGINYGYTF. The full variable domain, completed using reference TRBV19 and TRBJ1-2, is DGGITQSPKYLFRKEGQNVTLSCEQNLNHDAMYWYRQDPGQGLRLIYYSQIVNDFQKGDIAEGYSVSREKKESFPLTVTSAQKNPTAFYLCASSEGINYGYTFGSGTRLTVV.

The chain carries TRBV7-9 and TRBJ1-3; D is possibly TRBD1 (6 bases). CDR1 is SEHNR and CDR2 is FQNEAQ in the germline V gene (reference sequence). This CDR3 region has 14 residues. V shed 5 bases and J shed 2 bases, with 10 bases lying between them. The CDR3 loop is CASSVQGAGNTIYF. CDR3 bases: TGTGCCAGCAGCGTACAGGGAGCTGGAAACACCATATATTTT.

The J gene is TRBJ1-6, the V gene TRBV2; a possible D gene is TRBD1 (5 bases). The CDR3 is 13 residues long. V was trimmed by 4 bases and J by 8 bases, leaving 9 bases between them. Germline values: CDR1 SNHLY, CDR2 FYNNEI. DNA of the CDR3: TGTGCCAGCAGTGGACAGCCTGATTCACCCCTCCACTTT. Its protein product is CASSGQPDSPLHF.

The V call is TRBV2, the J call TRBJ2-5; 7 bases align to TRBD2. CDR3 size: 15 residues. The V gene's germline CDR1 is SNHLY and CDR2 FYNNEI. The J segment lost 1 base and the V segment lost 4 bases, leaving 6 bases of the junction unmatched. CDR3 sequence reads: CASSVRSGVQETQYF. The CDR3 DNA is TGTGCCAGCAGTGTAAGAAGCGGGGTCCAAGAGACCCAGTACTTC. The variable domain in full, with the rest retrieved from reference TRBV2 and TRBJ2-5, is EPEVTQTPSHQVTQMGQEVILRCVPISNHLYFYWYRQILGQKVEFLVSFYNNEISEKSEIFDDQFSVERPDGSNFTLKIRSTKLEDSAMYFCASSVRSGVQETQYFGPGTRLLVL.

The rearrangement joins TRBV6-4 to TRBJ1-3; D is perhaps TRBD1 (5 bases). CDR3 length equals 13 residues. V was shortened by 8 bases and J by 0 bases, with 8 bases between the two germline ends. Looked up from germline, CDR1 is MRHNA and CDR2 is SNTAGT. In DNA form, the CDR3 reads TGTGCCAGCGGGGGGACCTCTGGAAACACCATATATTTT. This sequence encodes CASGGTSGNTIYF.

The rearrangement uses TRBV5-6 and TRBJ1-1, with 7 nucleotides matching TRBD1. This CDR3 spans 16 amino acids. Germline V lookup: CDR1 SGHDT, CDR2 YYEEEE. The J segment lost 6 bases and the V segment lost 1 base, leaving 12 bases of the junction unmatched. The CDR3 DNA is TGTGCCAGCAGCTTGTCCCGACAGGGATACTATTCTGAAGCTTTCTTT. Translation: CASSLSRQGYYSEAFF.

CDR3 coding DNA: TGTGCCATCAGTAAAGGCCGACTAGCAGACAATGAGCAGTTCTTC. Translation: CAISKGRLADNEQFF. This chain links TRBV10-3 with TRBJ2-1, with 7 bases lining up with TRBD2. This CDR3 is built from 15 residues. The ends lost 5 bases at V and 5 bases at J; junction bases unmatched: 9. CDR1 is ENHRY, CDR2 SYGVKD, per germline.

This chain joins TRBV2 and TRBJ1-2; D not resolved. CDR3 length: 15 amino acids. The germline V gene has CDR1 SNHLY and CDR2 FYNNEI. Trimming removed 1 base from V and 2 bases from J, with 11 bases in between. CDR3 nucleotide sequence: TGTGCCAGCAGTGAAGGCGAAGATCGGAACTATGGCTACACCTTC. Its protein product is CASSEGEDRNYGYTF.

CDR3 sequence: CASSVQQGLRNSPLHF. DNA of the CDR3: TGTGCCAGCAGCGTCCAACAGGGCCTGCGTAATTCACCCCTCCACTTT. The genes are TRBV3-1 (or the pseudogene TRBV3-2) and TRBJ1-6; tentatively, D is TRBD1 (6 bases). Trimming took 5 bases from V and 6 from J, leaving 17 bases between them. The CDR3 sequence is 16 residues long. Germline values: CDR1 LGHDT, CDR2 YNNKEL (reference sequence).

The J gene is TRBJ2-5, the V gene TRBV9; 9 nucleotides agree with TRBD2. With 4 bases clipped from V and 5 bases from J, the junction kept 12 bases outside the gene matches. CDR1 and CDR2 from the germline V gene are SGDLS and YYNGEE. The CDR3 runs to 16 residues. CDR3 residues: CASSQGPAGGGETQYF. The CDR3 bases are TGTGCCAGCAGCCAGGGTCCAGCGGGGGGTGGGGAGACCCAGTACTTC.

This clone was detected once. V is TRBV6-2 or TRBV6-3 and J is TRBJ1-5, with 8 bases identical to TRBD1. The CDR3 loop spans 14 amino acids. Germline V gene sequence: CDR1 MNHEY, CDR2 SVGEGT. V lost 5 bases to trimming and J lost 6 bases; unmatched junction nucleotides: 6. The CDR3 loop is CASSDRGWGQPQHF. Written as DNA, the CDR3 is TGTGCCAGCAGTGACAGGGGTTGGGGTCAGCCCCAGCATTTT.

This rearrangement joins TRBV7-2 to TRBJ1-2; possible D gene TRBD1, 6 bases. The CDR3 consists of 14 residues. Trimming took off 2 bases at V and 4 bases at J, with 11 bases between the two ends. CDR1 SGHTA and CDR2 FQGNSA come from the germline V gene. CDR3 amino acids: CASSLPGEAYGYTF. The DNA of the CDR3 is TGTGCCAGCAGCTTACCAGGGGAAGCCTATGGCTACACCTTC.

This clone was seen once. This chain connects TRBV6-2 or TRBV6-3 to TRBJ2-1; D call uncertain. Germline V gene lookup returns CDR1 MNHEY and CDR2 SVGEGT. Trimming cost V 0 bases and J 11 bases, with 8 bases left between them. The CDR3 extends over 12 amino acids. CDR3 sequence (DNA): TGTGCCAGCAGTTACTCCAGGATTCAGCAGTTCTTC. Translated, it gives CASSYSRIQQFF.

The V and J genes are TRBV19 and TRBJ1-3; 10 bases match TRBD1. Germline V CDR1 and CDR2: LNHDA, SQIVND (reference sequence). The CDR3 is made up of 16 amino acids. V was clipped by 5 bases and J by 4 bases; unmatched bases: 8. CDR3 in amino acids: CASSDRDRGSGNTIYF. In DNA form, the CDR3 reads TGTGCCAGTAGTGACCGGGACAGGGGATCCGGAAACACCATATATTTT.

CDR3 loop: CASSKGYSGANVLTF. CDR3 nucleotide sequence: TGTGCCAGCAGTAAGGGGTACTCTGGGGCCAACGTCCTGACTTTC. This sequence joins TRBV6-2 or TRBV6-3 and TRBJ2-6; TRBD1 might be the D (5 bases). The CDR3 spans 15 residues. V was clipped by 5 bases and J by 0 bases, with 8 bases between them. CDR1 is MNHEY and CDR2 is SVGEGT in the germline V gene.

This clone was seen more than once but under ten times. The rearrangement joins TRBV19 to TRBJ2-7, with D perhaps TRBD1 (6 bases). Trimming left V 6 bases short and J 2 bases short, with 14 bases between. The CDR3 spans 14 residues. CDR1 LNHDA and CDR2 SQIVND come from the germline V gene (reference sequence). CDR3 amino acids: CASRRDIGAYEQYF. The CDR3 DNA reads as TGTGCCAGTAGGAGGGACATAGGTGCCTACGAGCAGTACTTC.

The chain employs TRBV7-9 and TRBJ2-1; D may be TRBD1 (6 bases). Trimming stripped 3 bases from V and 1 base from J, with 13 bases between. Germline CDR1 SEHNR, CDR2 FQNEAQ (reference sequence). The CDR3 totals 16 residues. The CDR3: CASSFGGRGSYNEQFF. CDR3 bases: TGTGCCAGCAGCTTTGGTGGCAGGGGATCCTACAATGAGCAGTTCTTC. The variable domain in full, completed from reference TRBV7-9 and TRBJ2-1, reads DTGVSQNPRHKITKRGQNVTFRCDPISEHNRLYWYRQTLGQGPEFLTYFQNEAQLEKSRLLSDRFSAERPKGSFSTLEIQRTEQGDSAMYLCASSFGGRGSYNEQFFGPGTRLTVL.